A single T cell receptor (beta chain) is shown here with its context. The antigen remains unidentified. This sample is part of a study of memory CD4+ T cells and cytomegalovirus serostatus. Study-level background: Healthy Belgian adult donors included several CMV-positive and some 24 CMV-negative people. The study's findings and limits: Suggested: most of the CMV-linked TCR signature lies in CD4+ memory cells.

Clones were read by immunoSEQ multiplex PCR, and TCRdb kept only the in-frame ones, dropping some. The sample yields over 60,000 clones, roughly three quarters seen once. The sort gate was single viable CD3+CD4+CD8-CD45RO+ cells for memory CD4+ T cells. The CDR3 has 18 amino acids. V lost 1 base and J lost 2, with 21 bases in between. Per the germline V gene, CDR1 is SGHTA and CDR2 is FQGNSA. The rearrangement uses TRBV7-2 and TRBJ2-7; D is tentatively TRBD1 or TRBD2 (6 bases each). This TCR was sampled from an adult in good health and CMV-seronegative. The sequenced sample consisted of memory CD4+ T cells from blood. In nucleotides, the CDR3 is TGTGCCAGCAGCTTAGTCCCCAGGGGAGGACCCGTGGCCTACGAGCAGTACTTC. Translating it yields CASSLVPRGGPVAYEQYF.